One sample yielded the 14 T cell receptor beta chains listed below, sequenced in a study of identical twins. In TCRdb, the 5' RACE reads were re-called with MiXCR into one record per CDR3 protein. The table records around 470,000 distinct CDR3 sequences, 13% to 15% of them present only once. These sequences were also reported in another study, on yellow fever vaccine responses in identical twins.

Sequencing was done on a sample of CD4+ T cells sorted from blood. All receptors come from a young woman in good health.

This sequence joins TRBV16 and TRBJ2-1, with 7 bases that match TRBD2. Germline V gene sequence: CDR1 KGHSY, CDR2 FQNENV. This CDR3 spans 14 amino acids. Losses at the gene ends were 3 bases for V and 5 bases for J; bases not matched to a gene: 4. CDR3 sequence reads: CASSHLAANNEQFF. Written as DNA, the CDR3 is TGTGCCAGCAGCCACCTAGCGGCGAACAATGAGCAGTTCTTC. Full variable domain (outside the CDR3, taken from reference TRBV16 and TRBJ2-1): GEEVAQTPKHLVRGEGQKAKLYCAPIKGHSYVFWYQQVLKNEFKFLISFQNENVFDETGMPKERFSAKCLPNSPCSLEIQATKLEDSAVYFCASSHLAANNEQFFGPGTRLTVL.

The V and J genes are TRBV7-9 and TRBJ2-3, with TRBD2 identical over 9 bases. In germline, CDR1 is SEHNR, CDR2 FQNEAQ (reference sequence). The CDR3 contains 15 residues. J gave up 5 bases and V 3 bases, and 6 bases lay outside the gene matches. The CDR3 reads CASSFGGRAGDTQYF. Here the CDR3 DNA reads TGTGCCAGCAGCTTCGGCGGGAGGGCCGGAGATACGCAGTATTTT.

This clonotype was found many times. The rearrangement joins TRBV29-1 to TRBJ2-7; D possibly matches TRBD1 or TRBD2 (5 bases each). The CDR3 is 12 amino acids. V was shortened by 6 bases and J by 5 bases, with 14 bases between the two germline ends. Germline values: CDR1 SQVTM, CDR2 ANQGSEA. In DNA, the CDR3 is TGCAGCGTGACCAGGGAGTCGGACGAGCAGTACTTC. This gives the protein CSVTRESDEQYF.

This clonotype has at least ten counts. The chain couples TRBV20-1 to TRBJ2-7; a weak D match, TRBD2 (6 bases). Trimming left V 6 bases short and J 0 bases short, with 9 bases between. This CDR3 has 12 amino acids. Germline lookup yields CDR1 DFQATT and CDR2 SNEGSKA (reference sequence). CDR3 region: CSALTSSYEQYF. DNA of the CDR3: TGCAGTGCCCTGACTAGCTCCTACGAGCAGTACTTC.

The sample holds a few counts of this clonotype. The chain carries TRBV12-3 or TRBV12-4 and TRBJ2-7; 7 bases match TRBD1. The CDR3 sequence is 14 residues long. The V and J ends lost 3 bases and 7 bases, in that order; junction bases with no gene match: 9. The CDR3 spells CASSFSQGHWEQYF. CDR3 bases: TGTGCCAGCAGTTTCTCACAGGGGCATTGGGAGCAGTACTTC.

The V and J genes are TRBV27 and TRBJ2-1, with D possibly called TRBD1 or TRBD2 (7 bases each). Trimming took off 2 bases at V and 9 bases at J, with 20 bases between the two ends. The germline CDR1 and CDR2 sequences are MNHEY and SMNVEV (reference sequence). This CDR3 is built from 16 residues. The CDR3 nucleotides read TGTGCCAGCAGTTTACATTCAGGGCAGGGGGGGGTTGAGCAGTTCTTC. This encodes CASSLHSGQGGVEQFF.

This clonotype was observed at least ten times. The CDR3 bases are TGTGCCAGCAGAACGTCTGGGGAGGAAGCTTTCTTT. Its protein is CASRTSGEEAFF. The V and J genes are TRBV27 and TRBJ1-1; D remains ambiguous. The CDR3 covers 12 residues. V was shortened by 6 bases and J by 8 bases, with 13 bases between the two germline ends. Germline lookup yields CDR1 MNHEY and CDR2 SMNVEV (reference sequence).

The chain carries TRBV18 and TRBJ1-3; no clear D gene. The CDR3 loop spans 11 amino acids. Looked up from germline, CDR1 is KGHSH and CDR2 is LQKENI. Deletions cut 4 bases from V and 4 bases from J, with 2 bases between. DNA of the CDR3: TGTGCCAGCTCACAAGGAAACACCATATATTTT. It codes for CASSQGNTIYF.

V usage is TRBV24-1 and J usage is TRBJ2-1; D is unresolved. The V gene's germline CDR1 is KGHDR and CDR2 SFDVKD. Trimming pared 3 bases from V and 5 bases from J, leaving 7 bases between. CDR3 size: 13 residues. The CDR3 region is CATSDTRDNEQFF. For the CDR3, the DNA is TGTGCCACCAGTGATACCCGGGACAATGAGCAGTTCTTC.

This rearrangement joins TRBV27 to TRBJ1-6; D is ambiguous. Germline V lookup: CDR1 MNHEY, CDR2 SMNVEV (reference sequence). V was shortened by 1 base and J by 0 bases, with 16 bases between the two germline ends. CDR3 length: 19 amino acids. The CDR3 region has the DNA TGTGCCAGCAGTTTATTACTCCGGAGGGAGAGCTCCTATAATTCACCCCTCCACTTT. Its protein is CASSLLLRRESSYNSPLHF.

The chain joins TRBV5-1 to TRBJ2-3; D might be TRBD1 (6 bases). Germline CDR1 SGHRS, CDR2 YFSETQ. With 0 bases removed from V and 2 bases from J, the gap between germline ends came to 13 bases. The CDR3 has 16 amino acids. CDR3 sequence reads: CASSLGAGALTDTQYF. The CDR3 nucleotides are TGCGCCAGCAGCTTGGGGGCAGGGGCCCTCACAGATACGCAGTATTTT.

This chain connects TRBV5-1 to TRBJ2-1; D is unresolved. Trimming removed 4 bases at V and 0 bases at J, with 11 bases between. The CDR3 loop spans 15 amino acids. CDR1 and CDR2 from the germline V gene are SGHRS and YFSETQ. The CDR3 here is CASSPDGSSYNEQFF. CDR3 in DNA: TGCGCCAGCAGCCCGGACGGCAGCTCCTACAATGAGCAGTTCTTC.

This rearrangement joins TRBV24-1 to TRBJ2-2; D gene ambiguous. Germline V gene sequence: CDR1 KGHDR, CDR2 SFDVKD. V lost 3 bases and J 5 bases, leaving 9 bases between the germline ends. The CDR3 contains 14 residues. CDR3 protein: CATSDEGGTGELFF. The CDR3 DNA is TGTGCCACCAGTGATGAAGGTGGTACCGGGGAGCTGTTTTTT.

The chain couples TRBV5-1 to TRBJ2-7; 8 bases fit TRBD1. CDR1 and CDR2 (germline): SGHRS, YFSETQ. The V segment lost 0 bases and the J segment 3 bases; nucleotides outside the gene matches: 2. CDR3 length: 14 residues. The CDR3 here is CASSLARGLYEQYF. The CDR3 DNA sequence: TGCGCCAGCAGCTTGGCCAGGGGGCTCTACGAGCAGTACTTC.